One sample yielded the 25 T cell receptor beta chains listed below, sequenced in a study of immune cell composition in non-small cell lung cancer. Here immunoSEQ multiplex PCR was the method, and the copy in TCRdb shows in-frame clones only, minus some. The table lists 12,000 to 15,000 clones, approximately 80% of them singletons. Sequencing used lung tumor tissue. The source of these receptors is a human donor with non-small cell lung cancer.

The CDR3 DNA is TGTGCCAGCAGCTCCGGGACTAGCTCTAATGAGCAGTTCTTC. Translation: CASSSGTSSNEQFF. V gene TRBV13 combines with J gene TRBJ2-1, with TRBD2 matching over 9 bases. The germline gives CDR1 PRHDT, CDR2 FYEKMQ (reference sequence). J was trimmed by 7 bases and V by 4 bases; bases with no gene match: 5. The CDR3 covers 14 residues.

DNA of the CDR3: TGTGCCAGCAGCTTAGGGCAGACAGTCAACAATCAGCCCCAGCATTTT. Amino acids: CASSLGQTVNNQPQHF. The chain couples TRBV7-2 to TRBJ1-5; possible D gene TRBD1, 5 bases. CDR3 length: 16 amino acids. Germline V gene sequence: CDR1 SGHTA, CDR2 FQGNSA. Trimming cost V 1 base and J 3 bases, with 13 bases left between them.

The chain employs TRBV30 and TRBJ1-4; TRBD1 is a possible D gene (6 bases). CDR3 length equals 20 residues. Germline CDR1 is GTSNPN and CDR2 is SVGIG (reference sequence). Trimming took 6 bases from V and 0 from J, leaving 29 bases between them. The CDR3 DNA reads TGTGCCTGCGTTATAGGACGGCCAGGGGCTCCAGTTGCAACTAATGAAAAACTGTTTTTT. Its translation: CACVIGRPGAPVATNEKLFF.

The V gene is TRBV11-1, the J gene TRBJ1-1, with 7 bases identical to TRBD1. V dropped 5 bases and J dropped 5; count of bases not matched to a gene: 8. The germline gives CDR1 SGHAT, CDR2 FQDESV (reference sequence). The CDR3 consists of 14 residues. The CDR3 is CASSPRQGLTEAFF. The CDR3 DNA reads as TGTGCCAGCAGCCCTAGACAGGGTTTGACTGAAGCTTTCTTT.

V gene TRBV25-1 combines with J gene TRBJ1-1, with TRBD1 identical over 7 bases. V lost 2 bases to trimming and J lost 10 bases; unmatched junction nucleotides: 1. The CDR3 has 11 amino acids. Germline V CDR1 and CDR2: MGHDK, SYGVNS. Here the CDR3 reads CASSETGVAFF. The CDR3 DNA reads TGTGCCAGCAGTGAAACAGGGGTAGCTTTCTTT.

Relative to its sample, this clone is medium-sized. The chain uses TRBV2 and TRBJ1-1, with a tentative D call TRBD1 (6 bases). Between the trimmed V and J ends, which lost 8 bases and 11 bases, there was a span of 9 bases. CDR1 SNHLY and CDR2 FYNNEI come from the germline V gene. The CDR3 length is 9 residues. The CDR3 sequence is CASGQKAFF. The CDR3 DNA reads as TGTGCCAGCGGACAGAAGGCTTTCTTT. Combining the CDR3 with reference TRBV2 and TRBJ1-1 gives the whole variable domain EPEVTQTPSHQVTQMGQEVILRCVPISNHLYFYWYRQILGQKVEFLVSFYNNEISEKSEIFDDQFSVERPDGSNFTLKIRSTKLEDSAMYFCASGQKAFFGQGTRLTVV.

V usage is TRBV9 and J usage is TRBJ2-5; D gene ambiguous. With 0 bases removed from V and 5 bases from J, the gap between germline ends came to 17 bases. Germline loops: CDR1 SGDLS, CDR2 YYNGEE. The CDR3 is 16 residues long. In DNA form, the CDR3 reads TGTGCCAGCAGCGTAGATGACGGAAGAGGTGGTGAGACCCAGTACTTC. Translation gives CASSVDDGRGGETQYF.

In this sample, this clone turned up once. This rearrangement joins TRBV6-5 to TRBJ1-2, with a possible D match to TRBD1 (5 bases). There are 14 residues in the CDR3. V lost 4 bases to trimming and J lost 4 bases, with 13 bases between them. Germline loops: CDR1 MNHEY, CDR2 SVGAGI. This CDR3 reads CASSSFQGGYGYTF. CDR3 DNA: TGTGCCAGCAGTTCCTTTCAGGGAGGCTATGGCTACACCTTC.

J is TRBJ1-3 and V is TRBV14; D is unresolved. CDR1 and CDR2 (germline): SGHDN, FVKESK. V was clipped by 0 bases and J by 10 bases, with 10 bases between them. The CDR3 runs 13 residues. The CDR3 spells CASSQEYFLTIYF. The CDR3 coding sequence is TGTGCCAGCAGCCAAGAATACTTCTTGACCATATATTTT.

V and J are TRBV5-1 and TRBJ2-5, with D uncertain. Between the trimmed V and J ends, which lost 0 bases and 5 bases, there was a span of 5 bases. Germline CDR1 and CDR2: SGHRS and YFSETQ. The CDR3 runs 12 residues. CDR3 DNA: TGCGCCAGCAGCTTGGCCGAGGAGACCCAGTACTTC. This codes for CASSLAEETQYF.

The CDR3 here is CASSLAAGTSSHEQFF. The CDR3 DNA is TGTGCCAGCAGCTTAGCAGCCGGGACTAGCTCTCATGAGCAGTTCTTC. The chain is built from TRBV7-3 and TRBJ2-1, with TRBD2 matching over 9 bases. The CDR3 has 16 residues. CDR1 is SGHTA, CDR2 FQGTGA, per germline. With V trimmed by 2 bases and J by 8 bases, 10 bases remained unmatched.

The genes are TRBV6-1 and TRBJ1-5; 8 bases are a match to TRBD1. Unmatched junction bases numbered 3, after V lost 1 base and J lost 1 base. The CDR3 has 16 amino acids. Germline values: CDR1 MNHNS, CDR2 SASEGT. This chain's CDR3 is CASSEVHRGSNQPQHF. The CDR3 DNA reads TGTGCCAGCAGTGAAGTACACAGGGGGAGCAATCAGCCCCAGCATTTT.

This clone was found a few times. The chain employs TRBV28 and TRBJ1-2; D gene uncertain. Germline-derived CDR1 and CDR2 are MDHEN and SYDVKM. Trimming pared 6 bases from V and 3 bases from J, leaving 14 bases between. The CDR3 extends over 14 amino acids. The CDR3 protein is CASRPIEPYYGYTF. CDR3 bases: TGTGCCAGCAGACCGATCGAGCCCTACTATGGCTACACCTTC.

The chain combines TRBV7-2 with TRBJ2-7; D is unresolved. This CDR3 comprises 13 residues. Germline CDR1 is SGHTA and CDR2 is FQGNSA. Trimming stripped 2 bases from V and 7 bases from J, with 12 bases between. The DNA for the CDR3 is TGTGCCAGCAGCTTAAGTGATTCAGGAGAGCAGTACTTC. As protein: CASSLSDSGEQYF.

J is TRBJ2-5 and V is TRBV20-1; D unclear. Germline CDR1 is DFQATT and CDR2 is SNEGSKA (reference sequence). V lost 7 bases and J lost 1, with 4 bases in between. The CDR3 runs to 10 residues. The CDR3 bases are TGCAGTGGGGCCCAAGAGACCCAGTACTTC. Protein product: CSGAQETQYF.

This chain links TRBV30 with TRBJ1-5; possibly TRBD1 for D (6 bases). Germline lookup yields CDR1 GTSNPN and CDR2 SVGIG (reference sequence). The CDR3 consists of 13 residues. Trimming pared 3 bases from V and 1 base from J, leaving 7 bases between. DNA of the CDR3: TGTGCCTGGAGCAGGGGCAGCAATCAGCCCCAGCATTTT. Translated, it gives CAWSRGSNQPQHF.

The V and J genes are TRBV7-6 and TRBJ2-2; 7 bases fit TRBD1. CDR3 length equals 15 residues. CDR1 is SGHVS, CDR2 FNYEAQ, per germline. The trim removed 1 base at V and 6 bases at J, leaving 5 bases unmatched. The DNA of the CDR3 is TGTGCCAGCAGCTTAGTGGACAGGTCTTCCGGGGAGCTGTTTTTT. Translated, it gives CASSLVDRSSGELFF.

In regard to this clone: This specimen includes other DNA sequences encoding the same CDR3. V is TRBV7-9 and J is TRBJ2-1; 11 bases are a match to TRBD2. Germline values: CDR1 SEHNR, CDR2 FQNEAQ (reference sequence). This CDR3 is built from 15 residues. With V trimmed by 4 bases and J by 4 bases, 3 bases remained unmatched. The chain's CDR3 is CASSSGLAEYNEQFF. The CDR3 DNA reads TGTGCCAGCAGCTCGGGACTAGCGGAGTACAATGAGCAGTTCTTC.

The chain couples TRBV7-8 to TRBJ2-7, with 9 bases identical to TRBD2. V shed 3 bases, J shed 5 bases, and the junction held 11 bases outside the gene matches. Germline V lookup: CDR1 SGHVS, CDR2 FQNEAQ. This CDR3 is 16 amino acids long. CDR3 residues: CASSFGVVAGEDEQYF. The CDR3 DNA follows: TGTGCCAGCAGCTTTGGTGTGGTAGCGGGAGAGGACGAGCAGTACTTC.

The CDR3 sequence is CASSISRGGPRTEAFF. The CDR3, as DNA: TGTGCCAGTAGTATTTCCAGGGGCGGACCGCGGACTGAAGCTTTCTTT. This chain links TRBV19 with TRBJ1-1; perhaps TRBD1 as D (6 bases). This CDR3 is 16 amino acids long. The germline V gene has CDR1 LNHDA and CDR2 SQIVND (reference sequence). Trimming cost V 3 bases and J 5 bases, with 19 bases left between them.

In regard to this clone: Other nucleotide sequences from this sample produce the same CDR3. The gene calls are TRBV5-4 and TRBJ2-3; TRBD1 agrees at 7 bases. J lost 4 bases, V lost 1 base, and 3 bases had no gene match. Germline CDR1 is SGHNT and CDR2 is YYREEE (reference sequence). The CDR3 is made up of 14 amino acids. In DNA, the CDR3 is TGTGCCAGCAGCTTGCAGGGGGTAGCAGATACGCAGTATTTT. Translation: CASSLQGVADTQYF. The full variable domain, completed using reference TRBV5-4 and TRBJ2-3, is ETGVTQSPTHLIKTRGQQVTLRCSSQSGHNTVSWYQQALGQGPQFIFQYYREEENGRGNFPPRFSGLQFPNYSSELNVNALELDDSALYLCASSLQGVADTQYFGPGTRLTVL.

The V and J genes are TRBV18 and TRBJ2-5; D possibly corresponds to TRBD1 (6 bases). Germline lookup yields CDR1 KGHSH and CDR2 LQKENI. V lost 4 bases, J lost 4 bases, and 16 bases lay in between. This CDR3 comprises 15 residues. The CDR3 spells CASSLSTGPRETQYF. The CDR3 DNA follows: TGTGCCAGCTCACTCTCTACAGGGCCCAGAGAGACCCAGTACTTC.

In this sample, this clone turned up a few times. The CDR3 bases are TGTGCCAGCAGTTTATGGGGGGGTTATGAGCAGTTCTTC. It codes for CASSLWGGYEQFF. The chain combines TRBV27 with TRBJ2-1; 7 positions match TRBD2. Losses at the gene ends were 1 base for V and 8 bases for J; bases not matched to a gene: 2. This CDR3 region has 13 residues. Germline V lookup: CDR1 MNHEY, CDR2 SMNVEV (reference sequence).

The chain carries TRBV27 and TRBJ2-7, with TRBD2 identical over 8 bases. CDR1 and CDR2 (germline): MNHEY, SMNVEV (reference sequence). This CDR3 has 15 residues. The V and J ends lost 4 bases and 0 bases, in that order; junction bases with no gene match: 5. CDR3 amino acids: CASSSLAGVSYEQYF. The CDR3 DNA reads as TGTGCCAGCAGTTCCCTAGCGGGCGTCTCCTACGAGCAGTACTTC.

V gene TRBV6-6 combines with J gene TRBJ1-1; a possible D gene is TRBD1 (6 bases). CDR1 and CDR2 (germline): MNHNY, SVGAGI (reference sequence). V was pared by 6 bases and J by 3 bases, with 14 bases between. The CDR3 consists of 14 residues. The CDR3 DNA follows: TGTGCCAGCAGCCTCCGGGGGGCGGACACTGAAGCTTTCTTT. Residues: CASSLRGADTEAFF.